The text below deals with one TCR beta chain. Its antigen is currently unknown. Pooled samples include second doses given at about 4 or 12 weeks. The sample belongs to a study of T cell responses to AZD1222 COVID-19 vaccine. The germline V gene encodes CDR1 LGHDT and CDR2 YNNKEL (reference sequence). The ends were cut back, 6 bases at V and 5 bases at J, with 13 bases in the middle. CDR3 length: 13 amino acids. Points from the study as a whole: Receipt of two AZD1222 doses was followed by a rise in Spike-specific TCR breadth and depth. CD4 TCRs associated with vaccination spanned spike, dominating at 160-218 and 743-854. Donors were chiefly white British, with a greater number of females, and clonal diversity was perhaps underestimated.

Produced via immunoSEQ multiplex PCR; TCRdb's table is partial and in-frame only. The data show 95,000 to 100,000 clones, with roughly 83% seen just once and 11% to 15% held by the top ten. J is TRBJ2-5 and V is TRBV3-1 (or the pseudogene TRBV3-2); perhaps TRBD1 as D (6 bases). The receptor's source is an adult who received the AZD1222 COVID-19 vaccine. Sequenced material: peripheral blood, taken 28 days after the second AZD1222 dose. The CDR3 coding sequence is TGTGCCAGCAGTCAGGGGTGGGGGGAGACCCAGTACTTC. It specifies CASSQGWGETQYF.